Included here is one TCR beta chain sequence, with context. No antigen is known for it. The V end was cut by 2 bases, the J end by 3 bases, with 17 bases between. Germline V gene data show CDR1 as MGHRA and CDR2 as YSYEKL. This CDR3 is built from 17 residues. The data are from a study of T-cell reconstitution after alpha-beta-depleted transplantation in children. Overall study findings and caveats: Diversity and T-cell counts at one year after transplant derived mostly from new T cells.

Unique molecular identifiers tagged the TCRbeta library. In TCRdb, the PCR reads were re-called with MiXCR into one record per CDR3 protein. The sample contains around 370,000 distinct CDR3 sequences, about 16% of which appear only once. The receptor's source is a male patient aged 2-9 years who had a stem cell transplant for acute lymphoblastic leukemia, so the T cells may come from the graft donor. The V and J genes are TRBV4-1 and TRBJ2-1, with a tentative D call TRBD2 (6 bases). The sample here was PBMCs, mostly from graft donor cells, taken 360 days after TCRalphabeta/CD19-depleted stem cell transplant. The CDR3 coding sequence is TGCGCCAGCAGCCAATCCGGGCCGGGAGTAGTCTACAATGAGCAGTTCTTC. It encodes CASSQSGPGVVYNEQFF.